One sample yielded the 24 T cell receptor beta chains listed below, sequenced in a study of blood T cell repertoires in COVID-19. Using immunoSEQ multiplex PCR, the repertoire was profiled, and TCRdb retains in-frame clones only, with some absent. The sample has 250,000 to 300,000 clones; 86% are singletons. Sequenced input: peripheral blood. The receptors were sampled from a woman in her twenties or thirties with COVID-19, enrolled during active disease.

This clone occurred a few times. The chain employs TRBV30 and TRBJ1-5, with D perhaps TRBD1 (5 bases). Trimming pared 1 base from V and 0 bases from J, leaving 7 bases between. The CDR3 extends over 14 amino acids. The germline V gene encodes CDR1 GTSNPN and CDR2 SVGIG (reference sequence). The DNA for the CDR3 is TGTGCCTGGAGTGGGGGCCTTAGCAATCAGCCCCAGCATTTT. Translating it yields CAWSGGLSNQPQHF.

CDR3 DNA sequence: TGTGCCAGTAGTGTACATAACACTGAAGCTTTCTTT. It encodes CASSVHNTEAFF. J is TRBJ1-1 and V is TRBV19; D not resolved. CDR3 length: 12 residues. The germline V gene encodes CDR1 LNHDA and CDR2 SQIVND (reference sequence). V lost 5 bases and J lost 2, with 6 bases in between.

The chain links TRBV4-2 to TRBJ2-5, with 7 bases identical to TRBD2. There are 16 residues in the CDR3. Germline V gene sequence: CDR1 LGHNA, CDR2 YNFKEQ. The J segment lost 5 bases and the V segment lost 0 bases, leaving 9 bases of the junction unmatched. The CDR3 region has the DNA TGTGCCAGCAGCCAAGATCCGCGGGGGAGGTGGGAGACCCAGTACTTC. Encoded protein: CASSQDPRGRWETQYF.

The chain links TRBV4-1 to TRBJ2-2; tentatively, D is TRBD1 (7 bases). V was clipped by 2 bases and J by 3 bases, with 16 bases between them. The CDR3 is 17 amino acids. CDR1 is MGHRA, CDR2 YSYEKL, per germline. Here the CDR3 DNA reads TGCGCCAGCAGCCAACCAGGGGGGTATCGGGACACCGGGGAGCTGTTTTTT. It encodes CASSQPGGYRDTGELFF.

Comments on this clone: The same CDR3 also results from other DNA sequences found in this sample. This rearrangement joins TRBV7-9 to TRBJ2-7; possible D gene TRBD1, 6 bases. The CDR3 length is 14 residues. Germline V gene data show CDR1 as SEHNR and CDR2 as FQNEAQ (reference sequence). Between the trimmed V and J ends, which lost 4 bases and 0 bases, there was a span of 10 bases. CDR3: CASSSTGSSYEQYF. For the CDR3, the DNA is TGTGCCAGCAGCTCCACAGGGAGCTCCTACGAGCAGTACTTC.

The chain combines TRBV5-1 with TRBJ1-4; no reliable D call. This CDR3 region has 14 residues. Trimming left V 2 bases short and J 8 bases short, with 13 bases between. Germline V CDR1 and CDR2: SGHRS, YFSETQ. In DNA form, the CDR3 reads TGCGCCAGCAGCTTATTAACGGGAGGGGAAAAACTGTTTTTT. Translated: CASSLLTGGEKLFF.

This sequence joins TRBV19 and TRBJ2-7, with TRBD1 as a possible D gene (6 bases). The V and J ends lost 5 bases and 2 bases respectively, with 19 bases between them. CDR1 LNHDA and CDR2 SQIVND come from the germline V gene (reference sequence). The CDR3 runs to 16 residues. This CDR3 is CASSVMGPGDPYEQYF. DNA for the CDR3: TGTGCCAGTAGTGTTATGGGTCCAGGGGACCCCTACGAGCAGTACTTC.

V and J are TRBV5-1 and TRBJ2-2, with 8 bases identical to TRBD1. The CDR3 has 17 residues. Per germline, CDR1 SGHRS and CDR2 YFSETQ. The trim removed 0 bases at V and 8 bases at J, leaving 12 bases unmatched. The CDR3 nucleotides read TGCGCCAGCAGCTTGGCCCTCGTGCAGGGGGCTACGGGGGAGCTGTTTTTT. Amino acid sequence: CASSLALVQGATGELFF.

The rearrangement links TRBV13 to TRBJ2-7; D remains unclear. Trimming cost V 0 bases and J 2 bases, with 11 bases left between them. This CDR3 has 15 residues. Germline assignment: CDR1 PRHDT and CDR2 FYEKMQ (reference sequence). The chain's CDR3 is CASSLGSGRTYEQYF. CDR3 nucleotide sequence: TGTGCCAGCAGCTTAGGGTCGGGTCGAACCTACGAGCAGTACTTC. Supplemented by reference TRBV13 and TRBJ2-7, the full variable domain reads AAGVIQSPRHLIKEKRETATLKCYPIPRHDTVYWYQQGPGQDPQFLISFYEKMQSDKGSIPDRFSAQQFSDYHSELNMSSLELGDSALYFCASSLGSGRTYEQYFGPGTRLTVT.

The J gene is TRBJ1-1, the V gene TRBV27, with D possibly matching TRBD1 (5 bases). The germline V gene has CDR1 MNHEY and CDR2 SMNVEV (reference sequence). With 3 bases removed from V and 5 bases from J, the gap between germline ends came to 10 bases. This CDR3 is 13 amino acids long. The CDR3 sequence is CASSFAGWTEAFF. DNA for the CDR3: TGTGCCAGCAGTTTCGCAGGGTGGACTGAAGCTTTCTTT.

The V gene is TRBV6-5, the J gene TRBJ1-2, with TRBD1 matching 7 bases. The CDR3 has 13 amino acids. The J segment lost 7 bases and the V segment lost 0 bases, leaving 2 bases of the junction unmatched. In germline, CDR1 is MNHEY, CDR2 SVGAGI. The CDR3 region has the DNA TGTGCCAGCAGTTACTCGACAGGGTTTGGCTACACCTTC. It translates to CASSYSTGFGYTF.

This chain uses TRBV2 with TRBJ2-3; 13 nucleotides line up with TRBD2. Germline V gene data show CDR1 as SNHLY and CDR2 as FYNNEI. This CDR3 is built from 18 residues. Trimming took 7 bases from V and 2 from J; bases not matched to a gene: 12. CDR3 DNA sequence: TGTGCCAGCACGATCCGGGGGACTAGCGGGGCTTACACAGATACGCAGTATTTT. The encoded protein is CASTIRGTSGAYTDTQYF.

The rearrangement links TRBV29-1 to TRBJ2-3; possible D gene TRBD1, 5 bases. The ends were cut back, 5 bases at V and 2 bases at J, with 8 bases in the middle. The CDR3 spans 12 residues. Germline V gene lookup returns CDR1 SQVTM and CDR2 ANQGSEA. In DNA form, the CDR3 reads TGCAGCGTTAAGGGGCACACAGATACGCAGTATTTT. It encodes CSVKGHTDTQYF.

The chain couples TRBV3-1 (or the pseudogene TRBV3-2) to TRBJ1-2, with D perhaps TRBD1 (5 bases). V was cut by 4 bases and J by 8 bases, with 11 bases left in between. In germline, CDR1 is LGHDT, CDR2 YNNKEL (reference sequence). The CDR3 is 12 amino acids. The CDR3 DNA follows: TGTGCCAGCAGCCGCGGGGGGTGGGGCTACACCTTC. Translating gives CASSRGGWGYTF.

The gene calls are TRBV19 and TRBJ2-6, with D maybe TRBD2 (6 bases). The V and J ends lost 3 bases and 1 base respectively, with 10 bases between them. Germline CDR1 is LNHDA and CDR2 is SQIVND (reference sequence). CDR3 length: 16 amino acids. In nucleotides, the CDR3 is TGTGCCAGTAGTATGGACGGGACTTCTGGGGCCAACGTCCTGACTTTC. This translates into CASSMDGTSGANVLTF.

The rearrangement uses TRBV27 and TRBJ2-5; D is ambiguous. The germline V gene encodes CDR1 MNHEY and CDR2 SMNVEV (reference sequence). There are 13 residues in the CDR3. V was pared by 4 bases and J by 5 bases, with 11 bases between. The DNA for the CDR3 is TGTGCCAGCAGTTCGTCACTGCACGAGACCCAGTACTTC. Translated, it gives CASSSSLHETQYF.

J is TRBJ2-4 and V is TRBV6-5, with a weak D call TRBD1 (6 bases). The CDR3 consists of 14 residues. Germline lookup yields CDR1 MNHEY and CDR2 SVGAGI. V was clipped by 6 bases and J by 7 bases, with 16 bases between them. The CDR3 is CASSPPRGINIQYF. Here the CDR3 DNA reads TGTGCCAGCAGCCCGCCAAGGGGGATCAACATTCAGTACTTC.

The chain combines TRBV7-2 with TRBJ1-2; 8 nucleotides agree with TRBD1. This CDR3 has 14 amino acids. Germline V gives CDR1 SGHTA, CDR2 FQGNSA. The V segment lost 8 bases and the J segment 4 bases; nucleotides outside the gene matches: 9. The DNA for the CDR3 is TGTGCCAGCCACAGGGGGACAGTTCCCTATGGCTACACCTTC. Translation gives CASHRGTVPYGYTF. The whole variable domain, filled in from reference TRBV7-2 and TRBJ1-2, reads GAGVSQSPSNKVTEKGKDVELRCDPISGHTALYWYRQSLGQGLEFLIYFQGNSAPDKSGLPSDRFSAERTGGSVSTLTIQRTQQEDSAVYLCASHRGTVPYGYTFGSGTRLTVV.

The genes are TRBV28 and TRBJ1-4, with a tentative D call TRBD1 (5 bases). Germline V gene data show CDR1 as MDHEN and CDR2 as SYDVKM. V was trimmed by 6 bases and J by 0 bases, leaving 11 bases between them. This CDR3 is built from 15 residues. CDR3 loop: CASSYDRATNEKLFF. The CDR3 DNA reads TGTGCCAGCAGCTATGACAGAGCAACTAATGAAAAACTGTTTTTT.

The rearrangement links TRBV7-8 to TRBJ2-7; weak D call: TRBD1 (6 bases). Germline-derived CDR1 and CDR2 are SGHVS and FQNEAQ. Trimming left V 8 bases short and J 2 bases short, with 16 bases between. The CDR3 consists of 14 residues. The CDR3 DNA reads as TGTGCCAGCTGTACCTCGACAGGAGCCTACGAGCAGTACTTC. This encodes CASCTSTGAYEQYF.

The rearrangement links TRBV3-1 (or the pseudogene TRBV3-2) to TRBJ2-7, with D unresolved. This CDR3 spans 16 amino acids. Between the trimmed V and J ends, which lost 0 bases and 0 bases, there was a span of 12 bases. Looked up from germline, CDR1 is LGHDT and CDR2 is YNNKEL (reference sequence). Here the CDR3 DNA reads TGTGCCAGCAGCCAAGATAACTCCTGGAGCTCCTACGAGCAGTACTTC. Amino acids: CASSQDNSWSSYEQYF.

The chain combines TRBV4-2 with TRBJ2-7, with 11 bases that match TRBD1. The CDR3 covers 15 residues. With 3 bases clipped from V and 7 bases from J, the junction kept 8 bases outside the gene matches. Germline-derived CDR1 and CDR2 are LGHNA and YNFKEQ. The CDR3 region is CASSQPGQGDWEQYF. The CDR3 DNA sequence: TGTGCCAGCAGCCAGCCGGGACAGGGGGACTGGGAGCAGTACTTC.

The chain carries TRBV19 and TRBJ1-2; the D is unclear. The V end was cut by 9 bases, the J end by 4 bases, with 24 bases between. The CDR3 is 16 residues long. Germline V gene data show CDR1 as LNHDA and CDR2 as SQIVND (reference sequence). The CDR3 sequence: CASSIEVTRWVYGYTF. The CDR3, as DNA: TGTGCCAGCTCAATAGAGGTTACCCGTTGGGTCTATGGCTACACCTTC.

The V and J genes are TRBV11-2 and TRBJ2-3, with a possible D match to TRBD2 (6 bases). Germline V gene sequence: CDR1 SGHAT, CDR2 FQNNGV. The CDR3 runs 13 residues. Trimming cost V 1 base and J 6 bases, with 8 bases left between them. CDR3 sequence (DNA): TGTGCCAGCAGCTTAGGACGGGGGGATACGCAGTATTTT. Protein: CASSLGRGDTQYF.